The source of this T cell receptor beta chain is a study of response to subunit inactivated influenza vaccine. Each CDR3 protein is one row after TCRdb ran MiXCR on the RT-PCR reads. The table records a few hundred thousand distinct CDR3 sequences, approximately 7.3% of them present only once. This clonotype was seen a handful of times. The antigen remains unidentified. The CDR3 consists of 13 residues. Trimming took 8 bases from V and 7 from J, leaving 16 bases between them. Overall study results and limits: The study's authors posited that every seasonal influenza vaccination enlists few new T cells.

The clonotype originates from a man between 50 and 69 years old who received an inactivated influenza vaccine. The source was PBMCs from blood, collected less than 30 months after vaccination. The rearrangement uses TRBV12-3 or TRBV12-4 and TRBJ2-3; D is possibly TRBD1 or TRBD2 (5 bases each). The CDR3, as DNA: TGTGCCAGCGGTCCCCCCAGGGACCATACGCAGTATTTT. Amino acid sequence: CASGPPRDHTQYF.